This TCR beta chain emerged from a study of cytomegalovirus exposure and HLA in healthy donors (dated by TCRdb to the late 2010s). In the study overall: In an earlier analysis of under 600 of the donors, about 270 Gb of sequence data and 90 million to 120 million unique TCR beta sequences from 150 million to 200 million T cells were reported. In a later genetic analysis, genome-wide SNP genotypes for about three fifths of the 666 donors were used, and that subset was treated as a discovery cohort. In a later analysis, previously published TCR beta repertoires from 666 donors were re-analyzed and high-resolution HLA genotyping was added so that TCR occurrence patterns could be studied. Donor age, sex, ethnicity and CMV serostatus were compiled alongside the repertoire data. The aim of the study was to test whether cataloging public T cell receptors could identify signatures of past pathogen exposure. The genetic ancestry cluster associated with self-reported Caucasian donors included around 76% of the roughly 400 genotyped donors. Because of strong linkage in the cohort, roughly five DR-DQ haplotypes were treated as single units for association and clustering. All discovery cohort repertoires had been generated using a single sequencing platform. An earlier analysis of around 540 of the donors applied high-throughput TCR beta sequencing to assess whether each TCR beta V gene segment acted as functional or pseudogenic. Among a few hundred genotyped donors of the cohort, an average of about 240,000 unique TCR beta nucleotide sequences were sequenced per donor, approximately 20% of them non-productive. The T cell repertoires of around 730 subjects were profiled by immunosequencing and related to cytomegalovirus serostatus. HLA typing covered class I and class II loci at four-digit resolution. In the later analysis, no new phenotypic data were used to find candidate immune exposures; instead, reliance was placed on TCR beta sequences and their occurrence across donors. Typing coverage differed by locus: A, B, C, DRB1 and DQB1 were typed in roughly 629-640 donors, DQA1 in 500 to 550, DPA1 in roughly 590, and DPB1 in just under 490. A separate validation cohort of 100 to 150 different subjects was used in addition to the approximately 700-subject first cohort. High-throughput TCR immunosequencing, statistical association of individual TCRs with disease status, and machine learning were combined to predict cytomegalovirus infection status. An early release that covered fewer than 750 HLA-typed donors contained approximately 320 gigabases of sequencing data and tens of millions of unique TCR sequences. Results and caveats for the whole study, not just this receptor: Compared with equally common non-associated chains, HLA-associated TCR beta chains in a later analysis were more clonally expanded and had lower generation probabilities. Correlated functional status among segregating V segments might reflect linkage disequilibrium, but an unknown experimental factor could not be ruled out. A later analysis reported that several top co-occurrence clusters appeared linked to parvovirus B19, influenza, CMV and Epstein-Barr virus. A total of fewer than 200 TCR beta chains were listed by the study as associated with cytomegalovirus. In a later analysis, the rate of TCR association differed among HLA loci, with DRB1 alleles having the most associated TCRs and HLA-C alleles having the fewest. Because counts were too low, 15 to 20 rarely observed V segments, including chromosome 9 orphons, were excluded from the earlier analysis of fewer than 650 of the donors. The presence/absence analyses assumed that sequencing depth was roughly uniform across donors, and that assumption may not be true. Some IMGT-functional V segments, including TRBV6-2 and TRBV6-3, could not be told apart with the 87-base-pair reads, so those segments were excluded. An earlier analysis of approximately 540 of the donors showed that most TCR beta V segments appeared in productive rearrangements either about 87% or about 30% of the time, which broadly matched IMGT annotations. A further reported finding was that TCR beta sequences accurately predicted the HLA-A and HLA-B alleles for most subjects in the first cohort. In this cohort, only TCR beta chains were sequenced, and detectable features were limited by the absence of alpha or paired-chain data. Most CMV-associated TCR beta chains appeared to be HLA-restricted in a later analysis, and the HLA associations seemed to be driven largely by CMV exposure. In a later analysis, about 17,000 TCR beta sequences were associated with specific HLA alleles at a false discovery rate of 0.05. The authors suggested that the approach could potentially be extended to other disease states and immunological phenotypes. The sequencing pipeline was judged likely to have produced a cluster of highly shared sequence variants as a technical artifact. In vitro tests confirmed that a few of the cytomegalovirus-associated TCR beta chains recognize cytomegalovirus antigens. A later genetic analysis associated a missense DCLRE1C variant with V-gene and J-gene trimming of TCR beta chains, and an independent cohort replicated the association. According to a later genetic analysis, donors in an Asian-associated ancestry cluster had fewer N-insertions in productive TCRs than the approximately 700-donor mean. Immune exposure information for the cohort was limited to CMV serostatus. Most TCR sequences were seen in very few donors, while some public TCRs were found in many individuals. When HLA alleles, especially DR and DQ, strongly co-occurred, attributing TCR associations to individual alleles was difficult. Because HLA typing was unavailable for some donors at each locus, only the typed subset was used in association tests. Cytomegalovirus status was reported to be diagnosed by the classifier with high specificity and sensitivity in both the original and validation cohorts.

The cohort consisted of 600 or so healthy bone marrow donors. All cohort members were sampled while nominally healthy, although unrecorded immune exposures were likely present. The donor was CMV seronegative and belonged to the group of 380 or so seronegative cohort members. A peripheral blood sample was provided by each donor, and peripheral blood mononuclear cells were used for TCR beta sequencing. The Qiagen DNeasy Blood Extraction Kit was used to extract genomic DNA from the blood cell samples. The CDR3 runs 14 residues from the cysteine to the phenylalanine. The entry retains the CDR3 DNA only, 42 bases that are in frame from base 1. CDR1 and CDR2 are drawn from the germline V gene: SGHVS, FQNEAQ. V drops 5 bases and J drops 7 bases, leaving 15 bases in between. This clone showed up just once. Its antigen has not been determined. Nothing much larger sits one base from this clone, and base qualities are not available.

Libraries were prepared through the immunoSEQ multiplex PCR assay. For the multiplex PCR, a mixture combining 60 forward primers for TCR Vbeta segments and 13 reverse primers for TCR Jbeta segments was used. The CDR3 region of rearranged TCR beta genes was amplified from genomic DNA with a multiplex PCR assay. The amplified TCR beta libraries were sequenced on the Illumina HiSeq System as 87-base-pair reads. The source study handled its data this way. In a later analysis, tens of millions of unique TCR beta chains were counted across the 666 repertoires, and some 10 million of these chains were shared by at least two donors. Raw reads were error-corrected and collapsed into unique sequences by a nearest-neighbor algorithm in which closely related sequences were merged to remove PCR and sequencing errors. Alignment of CDR3 sequences to IMGT reference sequences was used to assign V, D and J gene segments. For a sequence to be retained, a match of at least six nucleotides to both a V gene segment and a J gene segment was required. A rearrangement was called productive if the CDR3 had no stop codons and remained in frame with V and J, and every other rearrangement was called non-productive. Following IMGT convention, CDR3 was defined as the stretch from the second conserved V-encoded cysteine up to the conserved J-encoded phenylalanine. Sequences without an unambiguous match to a single V gene segment were excluded from the earlier analysis of about 640 of the donors. An earlier analysis of approximately 590 of the donors classified V segments as functional when productive rearrangements were above 56.7% and as segregating when the standard deviation between donors was above 5%. A statistical classification framework was developed to diagnose cytomegalovirus status using the catalog of TCR beta chain sequences. V and J gene assignment, in a later analysis, came from comparing TCR nucleotide sequences with IMGT/GENE-DB human TR gene sequences. In a later analysis, CDR3 sequences and most-parsimonious VDJ recombination scenarios were assigned using the TCRdist pipeline. In a later analysis, every TCR beta chain was defined by the combination of its CDR3 amino acid sequence and its V-gene family, and reads without a unique V-gene family were dropped. A later analysis removed over 500 highly shared, low-generation-probability nucleotide sequences to deal with suspected cross-contamination and a sequencing artifact. For each public chain, a later analysis derived a clonal expansion index from normalized ranks of inferred template counts within each repertoire. Generation probabilities in a later analysis came from a VDJ recombination model fitted to out-of-frame rearrangements, and those results were checked against IGoR. A later analysis scored TCR-TCR, TCR-HLA and TCR-CMV co-occurrence with hypergeometric tests, applying a repertoire-size bias correction to TCR pairs. In a later analysis, false discovery rates were estimated by permuting HLA or CMV assignments 20 times. In a later analysis, co-occurring TCRs were grouped using DBSCAN, and TCRdist sequence similarity was added for clustering within HLA-allele-positive subsets. For co-occurrence clustering, repertoires with fewer than 30,000 or more than 120,000 public chains were excluded, along with 5 or 6 repertoires with anomalous nucleotide sharing. TCRdb re-hosts the immuneACCESS table, in-frame sequences only. Its copies lack some clones; in the studies checked, an unresolved V gene accounts for under half of them, and the cause for the rest is not known. V, J and clone size are taken as reported in that table, and D and trimming were inferred from the DNA itself. This sample holds more than 95,000 clones; around 75% were observed only once. The ten largest account for around 1.2% of the sample.

The rearranged chain carries TRBV7-8 and TRBJ1-5; the D segment could be TRBD1, given 5 matching bases. The clonotype was recovered from a man aged 40-50 years in good health and CMV-seronegative. Material: PBMCs. The CDR3 reads CASSLQGLVQPQHF. Here is the DNA: TGTGCCAGCAGCCTCCAGGGCTTAGTCCAGCCCCAGCATTTT.